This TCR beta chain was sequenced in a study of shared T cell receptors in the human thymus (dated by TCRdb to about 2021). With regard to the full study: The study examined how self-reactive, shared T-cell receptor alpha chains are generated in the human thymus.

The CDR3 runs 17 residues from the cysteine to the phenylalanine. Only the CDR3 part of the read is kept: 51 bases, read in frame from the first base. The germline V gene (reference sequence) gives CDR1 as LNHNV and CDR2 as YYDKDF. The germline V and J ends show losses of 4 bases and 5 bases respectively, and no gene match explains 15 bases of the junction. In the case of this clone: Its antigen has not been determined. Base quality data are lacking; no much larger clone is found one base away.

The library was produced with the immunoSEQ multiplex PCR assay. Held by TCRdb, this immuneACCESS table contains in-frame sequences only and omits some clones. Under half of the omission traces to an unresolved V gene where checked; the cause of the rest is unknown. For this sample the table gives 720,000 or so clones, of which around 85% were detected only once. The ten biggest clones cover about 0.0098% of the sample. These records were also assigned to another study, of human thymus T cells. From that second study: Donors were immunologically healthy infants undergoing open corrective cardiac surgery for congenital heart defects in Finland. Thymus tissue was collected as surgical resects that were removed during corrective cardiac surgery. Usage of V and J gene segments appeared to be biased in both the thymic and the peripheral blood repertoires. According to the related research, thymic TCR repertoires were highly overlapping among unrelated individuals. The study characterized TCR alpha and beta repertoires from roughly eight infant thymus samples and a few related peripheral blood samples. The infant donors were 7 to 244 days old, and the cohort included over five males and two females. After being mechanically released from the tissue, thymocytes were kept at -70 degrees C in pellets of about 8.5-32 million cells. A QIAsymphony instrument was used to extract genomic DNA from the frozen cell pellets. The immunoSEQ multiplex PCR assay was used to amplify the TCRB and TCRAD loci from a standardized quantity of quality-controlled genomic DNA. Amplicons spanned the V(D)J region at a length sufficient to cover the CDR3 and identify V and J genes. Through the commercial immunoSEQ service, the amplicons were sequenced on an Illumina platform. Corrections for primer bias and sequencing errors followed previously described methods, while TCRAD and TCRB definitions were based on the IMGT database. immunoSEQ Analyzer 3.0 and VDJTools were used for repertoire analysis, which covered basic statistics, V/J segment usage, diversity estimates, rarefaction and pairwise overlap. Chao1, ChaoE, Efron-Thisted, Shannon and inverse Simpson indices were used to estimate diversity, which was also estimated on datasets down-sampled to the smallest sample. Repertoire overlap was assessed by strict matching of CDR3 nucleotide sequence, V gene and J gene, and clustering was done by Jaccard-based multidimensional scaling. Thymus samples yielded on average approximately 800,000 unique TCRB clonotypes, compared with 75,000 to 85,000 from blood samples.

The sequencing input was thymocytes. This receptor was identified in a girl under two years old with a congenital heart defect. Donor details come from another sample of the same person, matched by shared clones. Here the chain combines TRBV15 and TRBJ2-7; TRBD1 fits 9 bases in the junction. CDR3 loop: CATSKTPWGDREDEQYF. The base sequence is TGTGCCACCAGCAAGACCCCTTGGGGGGACAGGGAAGACGAGCAGTACTTC.